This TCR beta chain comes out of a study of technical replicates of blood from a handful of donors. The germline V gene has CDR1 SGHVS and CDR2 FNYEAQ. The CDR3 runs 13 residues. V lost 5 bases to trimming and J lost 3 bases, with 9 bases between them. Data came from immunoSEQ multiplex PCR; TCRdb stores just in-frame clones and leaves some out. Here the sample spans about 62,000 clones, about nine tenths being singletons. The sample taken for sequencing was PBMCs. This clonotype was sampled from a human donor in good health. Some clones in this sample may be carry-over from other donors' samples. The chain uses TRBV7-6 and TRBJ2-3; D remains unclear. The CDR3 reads CASSRPSTDTQYF. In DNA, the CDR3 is TGTGCCAGCAGCCGTCCTAGTACAGATACGCAGTATTTT.